These T cell receptor beta chains were read from a single sample in a study of blood T cell repertoires in COVID-19. The assay was immunoSEQ multiplex PCR, and TCRdb's table has in-frame clones only and misses some. The sample has under 300,000 clones; roughly nine tenths are singletons. Sequenced sample: PBMCs or T cells enriched from blood (not recorded which). The source is a woman aged 30 to 39 with acute COVID-19. Both conserved end residues are part of each CDR3. The order of the fields is V gene, D gene, clone size, J gene, CDR3 protein, CDR3 DNA. The D gene is left open where the match is weak. Only some rows state a clone size, as once, few, many or a class for expanded clones.

>TRBV5-1|NA|NA|TRBJ2-1
CASSLAQPHNEQFF
TGCGCCAGCAGCTTGGCACAGCCCCACAATGAGCAGTTCTTC
>TRBV6-5|NA|NA|TRBJ2-1
CASSTRLSSYNEQFF
TGTGCCAGCAGTACAAGACTGAGCTCCTACAATGAGCAGTTCTTC
>TRBV11-2|TRBD2|NA|TRBJ2-3
CASSPFLAGATDTQYF
TGTGCCAGCAGCCCGTTCTTAGCGGGGGCCACAGATACGCAGTATTTT
>TRBV29-1|NA|NA|TRBJ2-1
CSVGQGRGNEQFF
TGCAGCGTTGGACAGGGGAGGGGCAATGAGCAGTTCTTC
>TRBV6-5|NA|NA|TRBJ2-2
CASSYRGGPGELFF
TGTGCCAGCAGTTATAGGGGGGGTCCCGGGGAGCTGTTTTTT
>TRBV4-1|TRBD2|NA|TRBJ2-2
CASSRQISGRVNTGELFF
TGCGCCAGCAGCCGTCAGATCAGCGGGAGGGTGAACACCGGGGAGCTGTTTTTT
>TRBV18|TRBD1|NA|TRBJ1-2
CASSPGTGGAGYGYTF
TGTGCCAGCTCACCCGGGACAGGGGGCGCGGGCTATGGCTACACCTTC
>TRBV6-5|NA|NA|TRBJ1-3
CASSYSDTSGNTIYF
TGTGCCAGCAGTTACTCCGACACCTCTGGAAACACCATATATTTT
>TRBV14|TRBD1|NA|TRBJ2-7
CASSQEHRGPREQYF
TGTGCCAGCAGCCAAGAGCACAGGGGGCCCCGCGAGCAGTACTTC
>TRBV5-1|NA|NA|TRBJ2-3
CASSLGTTSTDTQYF
TGCGCCAGCAGCTTGGGGACTACTAGCACAGATACGCAGTATTTT
>TRBV28|TRBD2|NA|TRBJ2-1
CASSSGQAGSSNEQFF
TGTGCCAGCAGTTCGGGGCAAGCGGGGTCCTCCAATGAGCAGTTCTTC
>TRBV5-4|TRBD1|NA|TRBJ1-2
CASQWGTGRYGYTF
TGTGCCAGCCAATGGGGGACAGGCCGCTATGGCTACACCTTC
>TRBV28|TRBD1|many|TRBJ2-2
CASRHGTALNTGELFF
TGTGCCAGCAGGCACGGGACAGCCCTTAACACCGGGGAGCTGTTTTTT
>TRBV6-1|TRBD1|NA|TRBJ1-2
CASSDFRDRGHSGYTF
TGTGCCAGCAGTGATTTTAGGGACAGGGGGCATAGTGGCTACACCTTC
>TRBV7-8|TRBD1|many|TRBJ2-7
CASSSQGRDRAYEQYF
TGTGCCAGCAGCTCCCAGGGGAGGGACAGGGCCTACGAGCAGTACTTC
>TRBV2|NA|NA|TRBJ2-3
CASSPSTGDTDTQYF
TGTGCCAGCAGTCCCTCCACGGGGGACACAGATACGCAGTATTTT
>TRBV11-3|NA|NA|TRBJ2-1
CASSLPGKSNEQFF
TGTGCCAGCAGCTTACCAGGGAAAAGCAATGAGCAGTTCTTC
>TRBV7-3|NA|NA|TRBJ2-3
CASSLSGTSTDTQYF
TGTGCCAGCAGCTTAAGCGGGACTAGCACAGATACGCAGTATTTT
>TRBV5-8|NA|NA|TRBJ2-1
CASSLGLSGSDNEQFF
TGTGCCAGCAGCTTGGGACTCTCCGGATCTGACAATGAGCAGTTCTTC
>TRBV28|TRBD1|NA|TRBJ2-7
CASIRTGAYEQYF
TGTGCCAGCATTCGGACAGGAGCCTACGAGCAGTACTTC
>TRBV28|TRBD1|NA|TRBJ2-6
CASSSRTGSASGANVLTF
TGTGCCAGCAGTTCCCGGACAGGGAGCGCCTCTGGGGCCAACGTCCTGACTTTC
>TRBV6-5|NA|once|TRBJ1-2
CASSYSAGNYGYTF
TGTGCCAGCAGTTACTCCGCAGGGAACTATGGCTACACCTTC
>TRBV7-3|TRBD1|few|TRBJ2-7
CASSSTGTGAGEQYF
TGTGCCAGCAGCTCGACGGGGACAGGGGCGGGAGAGCAGTACTTC
>TRBV3-1/TRBV3-2|TRBD1|NA|TRBJ1-1
CASSRTGGTEAFF
TGTGCCAGCAGCCGCACAGGGGGCACTGAAGCTTTCTTT
>TRBV7-9|TRBD2|once|TRBJ2-3
CASSETSGGFVDTQYF
TGTGCCAGCAGCGAGACTAGCGGGGGTTTTGTAGATACGCAGTATTTT
>TRBV3-1/TRBV3-2|TRBD1|NA|TRBJ1-5
CASSQGPRGQGQPQHF
TGTGCCAGCAGCCAAGGGCCCAGGGGGCAGGGTCAGCCCCAGCATTTT
>TRBV30|TRBD1|NA|TRBJ1-3
CAWSTGVEGNTIYF
TGTGCCTGGAGTACAGGGGTCGAAGGAAACACCATATATTTT
>TRBV28|NA|NA|TRBJ2-6
CASSFGVITSSGANVLTF
TGTGCCAGCAGTTTTGGGGTCATAACTAGTTCTGGGGCCAACGTCCTGACTTTC